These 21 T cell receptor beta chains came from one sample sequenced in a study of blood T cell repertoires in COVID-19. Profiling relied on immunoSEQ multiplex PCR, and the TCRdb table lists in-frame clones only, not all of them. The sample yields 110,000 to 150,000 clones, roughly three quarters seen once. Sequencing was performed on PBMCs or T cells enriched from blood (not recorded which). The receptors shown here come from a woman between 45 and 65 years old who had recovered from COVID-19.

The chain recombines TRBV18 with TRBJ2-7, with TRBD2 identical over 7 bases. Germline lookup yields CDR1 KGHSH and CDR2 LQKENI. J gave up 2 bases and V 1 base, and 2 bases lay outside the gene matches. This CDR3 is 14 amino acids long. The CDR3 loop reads CASSPRGGTYEQYV. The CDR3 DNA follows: TGTGCCAGCTCACCACGGGGAGGGACCTACGAGCAGTACGTC.

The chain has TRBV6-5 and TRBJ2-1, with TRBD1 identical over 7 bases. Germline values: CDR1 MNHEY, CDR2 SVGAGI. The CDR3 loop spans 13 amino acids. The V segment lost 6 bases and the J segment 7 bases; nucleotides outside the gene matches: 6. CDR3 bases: TGTGCCAGCAGCCGACTGACAGGGAATGAGCAGTTCTTC. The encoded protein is CASSRLTGNEQFF.

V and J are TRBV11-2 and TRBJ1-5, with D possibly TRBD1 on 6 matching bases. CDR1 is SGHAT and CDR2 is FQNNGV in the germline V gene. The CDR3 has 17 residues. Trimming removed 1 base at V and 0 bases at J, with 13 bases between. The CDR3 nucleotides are TGTGCCAGCAGCTTAGTACCAGGGGCGTATAGCAATCAGCCCCAGCATTTT. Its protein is CASSLVPGAYSNQPQHF.

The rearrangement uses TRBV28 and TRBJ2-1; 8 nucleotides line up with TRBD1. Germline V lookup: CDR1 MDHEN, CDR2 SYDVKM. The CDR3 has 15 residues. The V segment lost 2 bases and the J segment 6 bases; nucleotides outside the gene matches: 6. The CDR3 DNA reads TGTGCCAGCAGTTTAAGCCAGGGGGCTGGCAATGAGCAGTTCTTC. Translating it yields CASSLSQGAGNEQFF. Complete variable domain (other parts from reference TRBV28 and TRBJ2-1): DVKVTQSSRYLVKRTGEKVFLECVQDMDHENMFWYRQDPGLGLRLIYFSYDVKMKEKGDIPEGYSVSREKKERFSLILESASTNQTSMYLCASSLSQGAGNEQFFGPGTRLTVL.

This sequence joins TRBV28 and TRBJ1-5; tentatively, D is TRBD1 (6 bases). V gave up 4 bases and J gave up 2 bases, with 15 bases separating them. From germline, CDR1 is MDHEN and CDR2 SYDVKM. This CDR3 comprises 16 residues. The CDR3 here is CASSSWDMDGNQPQHF. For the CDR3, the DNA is TGTGCCAGCAGTTCCTGGGACATGGATGGCAATCAGCCCCAGCATTTT. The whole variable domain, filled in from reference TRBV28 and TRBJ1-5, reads DVKVTQSSRYLVKRTGEKVFLECVQDMDHENMFWYRQDPGLGLRLIYFSYDVKMKEKGDIPEGYSVSREKKERFSLILESASTNQTSMYLCASSSWDMDGNQPQHFGDGTRLSIL.

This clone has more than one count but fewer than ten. As DNA, the CDR3 is TGTGCCAGCTCACCACAGGGAGACACCGGGGAGCTGTTTTTT. Translated: CASSPQGDTGELFF. The gene calls are TRBV18 and TRBJ2-2; D may be TRBD2 (5 bases). The V end lost 1 base, the J end lost 3 bases, and 6 bases lay between the germline ends. Per germline, CDR1 KGHSH and CDR2 LQKENI. This CDR3 has 14 residues.

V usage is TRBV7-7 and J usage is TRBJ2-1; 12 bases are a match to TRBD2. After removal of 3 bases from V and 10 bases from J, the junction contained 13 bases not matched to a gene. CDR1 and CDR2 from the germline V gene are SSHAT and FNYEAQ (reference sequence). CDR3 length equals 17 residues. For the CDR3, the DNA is TGTGCCAGCAGCTTGAGAAGGACTAGCGGGGCCCCCGGGGAGCAGTTCTTC. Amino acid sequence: CASSLRRTSGAPGEQFF.

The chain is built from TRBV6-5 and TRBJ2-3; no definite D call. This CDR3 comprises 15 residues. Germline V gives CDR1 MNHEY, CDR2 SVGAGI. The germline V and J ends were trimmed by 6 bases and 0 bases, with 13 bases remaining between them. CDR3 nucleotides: TGTGCCAGCAGCTCCGCTTTGACAAGCACAGATACGCAGTATTTT. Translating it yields CASSSALTSTDTQYF.

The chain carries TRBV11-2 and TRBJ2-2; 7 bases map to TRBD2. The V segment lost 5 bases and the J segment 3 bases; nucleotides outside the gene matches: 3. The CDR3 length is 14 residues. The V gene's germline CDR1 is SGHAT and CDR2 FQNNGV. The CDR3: CASSRDYHTGELFF. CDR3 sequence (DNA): TGTGCCAGCAGCCGGGACTATCACACCGGGGAGCTGTTTTTT.

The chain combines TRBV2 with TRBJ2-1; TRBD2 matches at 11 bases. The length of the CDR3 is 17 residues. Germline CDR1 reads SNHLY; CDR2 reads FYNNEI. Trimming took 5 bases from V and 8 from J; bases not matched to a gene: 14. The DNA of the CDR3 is TGTGCCAGCAGTTCTACTCCCGTAGCGGGGGGGCTCGATGAGCAGTTCTTC. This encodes CASSSTPVAGGLDEQFF.

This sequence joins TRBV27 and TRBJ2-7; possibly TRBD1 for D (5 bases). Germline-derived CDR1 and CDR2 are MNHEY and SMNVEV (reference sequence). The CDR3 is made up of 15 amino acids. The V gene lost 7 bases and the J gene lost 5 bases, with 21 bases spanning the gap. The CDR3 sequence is CASTEGRGIVNEQYV. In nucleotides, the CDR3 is TGTGCCAGCACCGAAGGTAGGGGTATTGTGAACGAGCAGTACGTC.

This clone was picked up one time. CDR3 DNA sequence: TGTGCCAGTAGTATCGGGACAGCCACCTACGAGCAGTACTTC. Translated, it gives CASSIGTATYEQYF. The V gene is TRBV19, the J gene TRBJ2-7; 7 bases line up with TRBD1. The germline V gene has CDR1 LNHDA and CDR2 SQIVND (reference sequence). This CDR3 contains 14 residues. The ends lost 3 bases at V and 2 bases at J; junction bases unmatched: 4.

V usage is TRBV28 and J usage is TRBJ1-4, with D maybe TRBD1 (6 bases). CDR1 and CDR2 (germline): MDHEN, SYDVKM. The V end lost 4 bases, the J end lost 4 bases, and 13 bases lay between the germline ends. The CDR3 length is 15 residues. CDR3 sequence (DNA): TGTGCCAGCAGTTACCCAAGGACAGATAATGAAAAACTGTTTTTT. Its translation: CASSYPRTDNEKLFF.

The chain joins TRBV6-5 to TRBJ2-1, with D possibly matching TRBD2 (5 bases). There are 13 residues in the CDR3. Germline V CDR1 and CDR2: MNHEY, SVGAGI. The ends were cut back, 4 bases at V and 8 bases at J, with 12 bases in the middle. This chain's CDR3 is CASSSAGTHEQFF. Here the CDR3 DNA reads TGTGCCAGCAGTTCCGCGGGTACCCATGAGCAGTTCTTC.

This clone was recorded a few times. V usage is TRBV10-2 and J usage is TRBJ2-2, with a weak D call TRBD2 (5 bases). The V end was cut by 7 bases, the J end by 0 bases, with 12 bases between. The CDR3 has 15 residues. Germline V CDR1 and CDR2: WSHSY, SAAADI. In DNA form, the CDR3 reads TGCGCCAGCAACGGCGGGTTCGCGAACACCGGGGAGCTGTTTTTT. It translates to CASNGGFANTGELFF.

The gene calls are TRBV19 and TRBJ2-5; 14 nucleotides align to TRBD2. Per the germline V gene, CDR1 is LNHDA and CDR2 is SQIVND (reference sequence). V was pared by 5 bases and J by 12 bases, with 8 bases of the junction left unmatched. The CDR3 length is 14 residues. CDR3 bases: TGTGCCAGTAGTGCCGGACTAGCGGGGGGACCCGAGTACTTC. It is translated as CASSAGLAGGPEYF.

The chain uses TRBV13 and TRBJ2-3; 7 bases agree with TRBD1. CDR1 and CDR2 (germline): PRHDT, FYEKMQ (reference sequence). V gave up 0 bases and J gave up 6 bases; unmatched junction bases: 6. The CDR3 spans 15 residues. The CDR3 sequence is CASSLGLGQADTQYF. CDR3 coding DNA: TGTGCCAGCAGCTTAGGCCTAGGACAGGCGGATACGCAGTATTTT.

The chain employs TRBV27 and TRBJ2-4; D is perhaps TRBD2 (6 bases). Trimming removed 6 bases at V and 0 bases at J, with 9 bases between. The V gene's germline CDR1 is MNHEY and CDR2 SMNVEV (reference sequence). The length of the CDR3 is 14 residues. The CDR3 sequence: CASRPGLAKNIQYF. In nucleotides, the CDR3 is TGTGCCAGCAGACCGGGACTAGCCAAAAACATTCAGTACTTC.

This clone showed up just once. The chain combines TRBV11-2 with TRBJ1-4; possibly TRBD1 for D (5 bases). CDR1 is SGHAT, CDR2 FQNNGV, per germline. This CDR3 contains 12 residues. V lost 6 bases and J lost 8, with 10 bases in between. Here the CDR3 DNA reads TGTGCCAGCAGATCTGGGGGGGAAAAACTGTTTTTT. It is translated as CASRSGGEKLFF.

The CDR3 DNA reads TGTGCCAGCAGCGTAAGTGGACGGGGAGGCGGGGAGCTGTTTTTT. It is translated as CASSVSGRGGGELFF. This chain links TRBV9 with TRBJ2-2, with D possibly matching TRBD2 (6 bases). The CDR3 is 15 residues long. Germline CDR1 SGDLS, CDR2 YYNGEE. Trimming pared 1 base from V and 7 bases from J, leaving 14 bases between.

The CDR3 DNA sequence: TGTGCCAGCAGTGTCTCCGGACAGTTTAACACTGAAGCTTTCTTT. It yields the protein CASSVSGQFNTEAFF. V gene TRBV2 combines with J gene TRBJ1-1; a possible D gene is TRBD1 (6 bases). CDR1 SNHLY and CDR2 FYNNEI come from the germline V gene. Trimming removed 4 bases from V and 2 bases from J, with 14 bases in between. This CDR3 region has 15 residues.